The clone carrying this T cell receptor (beta chain) appeared once. Relative to the germline gene, one junction end is altered; a read error may explain this. These data originate in a study of tumor and adjacent non-tumor tissue in lung cancer. At the level of the study: Histology: 12 adenocarcinoma, a couple of squamous cell carcinoma, 1 small cell lung cancer.

A modified ARM-PCR protocol with three rounds of nested PCR amplified TCRbeta. Each CDR3 protein is one row after TCRdb ran MiXCR on the multiplex PCR reads. The table lists more than 60,000 distinct CDR3 sequences, under 80% of them singletons. The template was RNA from unsorted bulk tissue. The CDR3 runs 13 residues. Germline V gene lookup returns CDR1 SGHNT and CDR2 YYREEE (reference sequence). The specimen sequenced was lung tumor tissue. This sequence originates from a woman between 45 and 65 years old with non-small cell lung cancer. The genes are TRBV5-4 and TRBJ2-7; D may be TRBD2 (5 bases). In nucleotides, the CDR3 is TGTGCCAGCAGCCTTGGGATCTCCGGGGAGCAGTGCTTC. It specifies CASSLGISGEQCF.